This T cell receptor (beta chain) was captured by sequencing in a study of T-cell reconstitution after alpha-beta-depleted transplantation in children. CDR1 is SGHDT and CDR2 is YYEEEE in the germline V gene. This CDR3 is built from 17 residues. Trimming cost V 4 bases and J 0 bases; bases outside gene matches: 4. Using unique molecular identifiers, the investigators prepared the TCRbeta library. TCRdb reprocessed the PCR reads with MiXCR, giving one entry per CDR3 protein. The data show some 200,000 distinct CDR3 sequences, less than 15% seen once. The source was PBMCs from the stem cell graft donor, collected from the stem cell graft. The TCR sequence derives from a human donor who donated a stem cell graft to a child with acute lymphoblastic leukemia. This rearrangement joins TRBV5-6 to TRBJ2-3; 14 bases agree with TRBD2. The CDR3 DNA reads TGTGCCAGCAGCCCCTGGACTAGCGGGAGGAGCACAGATACGCAGTATTTT. This gives the protein CASSPWTSGRSTDTQYF. The full variable domain, its missing parts supplied by reference TRBV5-6 and TRBJ2-3, is DAGVTQSPTHLIKTRGQQVTLRCSPKSGHDTVSWYQQALGQGPQFIFQYYEEEERQRGNFPDRFSGHQFPNYSSELNVNALLLGDSALYLCASSPWTSGRSTDTQYFGPGTRLTVL.